Listed here is a single TCR beta chain. Its antigen is as yet unknown. The data are from a study of OX40 agonist ivuxolimab in advanced cancers. The CDR3 sequence is 14 residues long. The germline V gene encodes CDR1 LNHDA and CDR2 SQIVND (reference sequence). Trimming took 1 base from V and 5 from J, leaving 11 bases between them. Assay used: immunoSEQ multiplex PCR; TCRdb lists only in-frame clones, some missing. Altogether about 54,000 clones are present, about 83% being singletons, with the ten largest covering 1% to 1.5%. Points from the study as a whole: Among T cells, CD8+ cells averaged more expanded clones than CD4+ cells. Doses of 0.1 to 3.0 mg/kg were accompanied by clonal expansion of CD4+ and CD8+ blood T cells by week 6.

The receptor was derived from an adult with an advanced solid tumor such as melanoma, head and neck, liver or kidney cancer. The V and J genes are TRBV19 and TRBJ1-2, with no clear D. The sequences come from CD4+ or CD8+ T cells sorted from blood, collected in a trial of the OX40 agonist ivuxolimab. CDR3 nucleotide sequence: TGTGCCAGTAGTATAGGGCAGGAGGCATATGGCTACACCTTC. As protein: CASSIGQEAYGYTF.